This TCR beta chain was identified during a study of cytomegalovirus exposure and HLA in healthy donors (dated 2017 in TCRdb). For the wider study: An earlier analysis of some 620 of the donors reported 250 to 350 Gb of sequence data and about 120 million unique TCR beta sequences obtained from around 180 million T cells. The study aimed to test whether signatures of past pathogen exposure could be identified by cataloging public T cell receptors. A separate validation cohort of roughly 120 different subjects was used in addition to the 666-subject first cohort. A later genetic analysis took genome-wide SNP genotypes for about three fifths of the 666 donors and used that subset as a discovery cohort. A later analysis re-analyzed previously published TCR beta repertoires from 666 donors and added high-resolution HLA genotyping to study TCR occurrence patterns. A handful of DR-DQ haplotypes were handled as single units for association and clustering because linkage in the cohort was strong. The number of typed donors differed by locus: roughly 620-630 for A, B, C, DRB1 and DQB1; 500 to 550 for DQA1; some 590 for DPA1; and approximately 450 for DPB1. Around 330 gigabases of sequencing data and 70 million to 100 million unique TCR sequences made up an early release that covered under 750 HLA-typed donors. Among about 390 genotyped donors of the cohort, an average of approximately 240,000 unique TCR beta nucleotide sequences were sequenced per donor, around 20% of them non-productive. Donor age, sex, ethnicity and CMV serostatus were compiled alongside the repertoire data. To predict cytomegalovirus infection status, the study brought together high-throughput TCR immunosequencing, statistical association of individual TCRs with disease status, and machine learning. Of the 300 to 500 genotyped donors, 81% were placed in the genetic ancestry cluster associated with self-reported Caucasian donors. An earlier analysis of 450 to 750 of the donors used high-throughput TCR beta sequencing to judge whether each TCR beta V gene segment behaved as functional or pseudogenic. The study profiled the T cell repertoires of 666 subjects by immunosequencing and related them to cytomegalovirus serostatus. The later analysis used no new phenotypic data to find candidate immune exposures, relying instead on TCR beta sequences and their occurrence across donors. HLA typing included class I and class II loci at four-digit resolution. Every repertoire in the discovery cohort had been generated on one and the same sequencing platform. Broad study findings and their caveats: Correlated functional status among segregating V segments might reflect linkage disequilibrium, but an unknown experimental factor could not be ruled out. Because counts were too low, about 17 rarely observed V segments, including chromosome 9 orphons, were excluded from the earlier analysis of roughly 580 of the donors. A later analysis found that TCR association rates varied across HLA loci, with DRB1 alleles showing the most associated TCRs and HLA-C alleles the fewest. This cohort had only TCR beta chains sequenced, and the lack of alpha or paired-chain data limited which features could be detected. Sequencing depth was assumed to be roughly uniform across donors in the presence/absence analyses, though that assumption may not hold. The only immune exposure information available for the cohort was CMV serostatus. In the study, around 160 TCR beta chains were listed as associated with cytomegalovirus. Most CMV-associated TCR beta chains appeared to be HLA-restricted in a later analysis, and the HLA associations seemed to be driven largely by CMV exposure. Broadly in line with IMGT annotations, most TCR beta V segments showed up in productive rearrangements about 87% or about 30% of the time in an earlier analysis of a few hundred of the donors. Compared with equally common non-associated chains, HLA-associated TCR beta chains in a later analysis were more clonally expanded and had lower generation probabilities. At a false discovery rate of 0.05, a later analysis linked 16,951 TCR beta sequences to specific HLA alleles. Because HLA typing was unavailable for some donors at each locus, only the typed subset was used in association tests. A further reported finding was that TCR beta sequences accurately predicted the HLA-A and HLA-B alleles for most subjects in the first cohort. An association between a missense DCLRE1C variant and V-gene and J-gene trimming of TCR beta chains was found in a later genetic analysis and replicated in an independent cohort. A cluster of highly shared sequence variants was judged likely to represent a technical artifact of the sequencing pipeline. Most TCR sequences were observed very rarely across donors, whereas some public TCRs were present in many individuals. Strong co-occurrence of HLA alleles, especially DR and DQ, made assigning TCR associations to individual alleles difficult. Because the 87-base-pair reads could not distinguish some IMGT-functional V segments, including TRBV6-2 and TRBV6-3, those segments were excluded. In vitro tests confirmed that a few of the cytomegalovirus-associated TCR beta chains recognize cytomegalovirus antigens. According to the authors, the approach could potentially be generalized to other disease states and immunological phenotypes. According to a later genetic analysis, donors in an Asian-associated ancestry cluster had fewer N-insertions in productive TCRs than the roughly 700-donor mean. According to a later analysis, parvovirus B19, influenza, CMV and Epstein-Barr virus appeared linked to several top co-occurrence clusters. Cytomegalovirus status was reported to be diagnosed by the classifier with high specificity and sensitivity in both the original and validation cohorts.

About this clone: Its antigen specificity is not known. No base quality values were provided; no much bigger clone lies one nucleotide off.

There are 16 amino acids in the CDR3, from cysteine to phenylalanine inclusive. Only the CDR3 part of the read is kept: 48 bases, read in frame from the first base. Trimming takes 2 bases from V and 2 bases from J, and the germline ends sit 16 bases apart. In the germline V gene (reference sequence), CDR1 corresponds to PRHDT and CDR2 to FYEKMQ. The cohort was made up of approximately 670 healthy bone marrow donors. At the time of sampling, every cohort member was nominally healthy, though immune exposures that went unrecorded were likely present. The donor was CMV seronegative and was included in the group of 352 seronegative cohort members. Each donor provided a peripheral blood sample, and peripheral blood mononuclear cells were used for TCR beta sequencing. The Qiagen DNeasy Blood Extraction Kit was used to extract genomic DNA from the blood cell samples. Receptors were amplified or captured by the immunoSEQ multiplex PCR assay. For the multiplex PCR, a mixture combining 60 forward primers for TCR Vbeta segments and 13 reverse primers for TCR Jbeta segments was used. A multiplex PCR assay on genomic DNA amplified the CDR3 region of rearranged TCR beta genes. Amplified TCR beta libraries were sequenced as 87-base-pair reads on the Illumina HiSeq System. In the source study's methods: A later analysis tallied roughly 80 million unique TCR beta chains across the 700 or so repertoires, and about 12 million of those chains were shared by two or more donors. Raw reads were error-corrected and collapsed into unique sequences with a nearest-neighbor algorithm that merged closely related sequences to remove PCR and sequencing errors. V, D and J gene segments were assigned by aligning CDR3 sequences to IMGT reference sequences. For a sequence to be retained, a match of at least six nucleotides to both a V gene segment and a J gene segment was required. A rearrangement counted as productive if the CDR3 had no stop codons and remained in frame with V and J, and every other rearrangement counted as non-productive. Following IMGT convention, CDR3 was defined as the stretch from the second conserved V-encoded cysteine up to the conserved J-encoded phenylalanine. Sequences without an unambiguous match to a single V gene segment were excluded from the earlier analysis of several hundred of the donors. In an earlier analysis of approximately 590 of the donors, V segments were called functional above 56.7% productive rearrangements and were called segregating when the between-donor standard deviation exceeded 5%. A statistical classification framework was built for diagnosing cytomegalovirus status from the catalog of TCR beta chain sequences. V and J gene assignment, in a later analysis, came from comparing TCR nucleotide sequences with IMGT/GENE-DB human TR gene sequences. The TCRdist pipeline was used in a later analysis to assign CDR3 sequences and most-parsimonious VDJ recombination scenarios. In a later analysis, each TCR beta chain was defined by its CDR3 amino acid sequence together with its V-gene family, and reads without a unique V-gene family were excluded. To address suspected cross-contamination and a sequencing artifact, a later analysis removed over 500 highly shared, low-generation-probability nucleotide sequences. In a later analysis, a clonal expansion index was calculated for each public chain from normalized within-repertoire ranks of inferred template counts. In a later analysis, generation probabilities were computed with a VDJ recombination model fitted to out-of-frame rearrangements, and the resulting probabilities were checked against IGoR. In a later analysis, TCR-TCR, TCR-HLA and TCR-CMV co-occurrence was scored with hypergeometric tests, and a repertoire-size bias correction was applied to TCR pairs. In a later analysis, false discovery rates were estimated by permuting HLA or CMV assignments 20 times. In a later analysis, co-occurring TCRs were grouped using DBSCAN, with TCRdist sequence similarity added in when clustering inside HLA-allele-positive subsets. Repertoires with fewer than 30,000 or more than 120,000 public chains were left out of co-occurrence clustering, as were a handful of repertoires with anomalous nucleotide sharing. The table comes from immuneACCESS by way of TCRdb, which keeps in-frame sequences with V and J called. Part of the clones is missing from these tables; in studies checked, under half for an unresolved V gene and the rest for unknown reasons. V and J calls plus clone size are reproduced from that table; the DNA served to infer D and trimming. The sample includes about 170,000 clones, with about 62% observed a single time. The ten largest clones take up about 3.2% of the sample.

The chain employs TRBV13 and TRBJ2-7, with no confident D gene call. The clonotype originates from a middle-aged man in good health and CMV-seronegative. Sample: PBMCs. The nucleotide sequence reads as follows: TGTGCCAGCAGCTTAAATCGCGACTCGATGCCCTACGAGCAGTACTTC. This codes for CASSLNRDSMPYEQYF.